This TCR beta chain is drawn from a study of shared clonotypes between healthy human individuals. CDR1 is LNHDA and CDR2 is SQIVND in the germline V gene (reference sequence). This CDR3 region has 14 residues. With 2 bases removed from V and 4 bases from J, the gap between germline ends came to 11 bases. Over several immunoSEQ plates, each subset's genomic DNA was distributed in even portions. The data were produced by immunoSEQ multiplex PCR, yet TCRdb's version contains in-frame clones alone and is incomplete. The sample contains approximately 2,000,000 clones, just under 95% of which appear only once. The naive CD8 fraction comprised CD45RO-negative cells positively selected for CCR7 and excluded terminally differentiated effector memory CD45RA+ cells.

The receptor's source is a man between 18 and 29 years old in good health. Some clones in this sample may be carry-over from other donors' samples. The chain couples TRBV19 to TRBJ1-1; D not certain. The sequencing sample was made of naive CD8+ T cells from PBMCs. The CDR3 protein is CASSIRDLSTEAFF. CDR3 sequence (DNA): TGTGCCAGTAGTATAAGGGATTTGAGCACTGAAGCTTTCTTT.